A selection of T cell receptor beta chains follows, all from one sample in a study of shared clonotypes between healthy human individuals. The protocol was immunoSEQ multiplex PCR, while the TCRdb copy is restricted to in-frame clones and leaves out a portion. The table includes 2 million to 2.5 million clones, 90% to 97% detected once. The sequenced material came from naive CD4+ T cells sorted from blood. Receptors were obtained from a man aged 18 to 30 in good health. Each CDR3 is given with its conserved first and last residue. A D gene is named only where the DNA matches it firmly. Size is omitted from some rows. Given values are once, few, many or a class for expanded clones.

size,V,D,J,DNA,CDR3
-,TRBV9,TRBD2,TRBJ2-3,TGTGCCAGCAGCGTAGTTGCGGGAGCAGATACGCAGTATTTT,CASSVVAGADTQYF
-,TRBV2,-,TRBJ1-4,TGTGCCAGCAGTGCCCTAACAACTAATGAAAAACTGTTTTTT,CASSALTTNEKLFF
-,TRBV2,TRBD2,TRBJ2-1,TGTGCCAGCAGTGAAAGCCTAGCGGGAGTCAATGAGCAGTTCTTC,CASSESLAGVNEQFF
-,TRBV5-1,-,TRBJ1-2,TGCGCCAGCAGTGTCACAGGGAACCCGGAGTCTGGCTACACCTTC,CASSVTGNPESGYTF
-,TRBV10-2,TRBD1,TRBJ1-5,TGCGCCAGCAGGGAAGGACAGGGGCAGCCCCAGCATTTT,CASREGQGQPQHF
-,TRBV10-1,TRBD1,TRBJ1-5,TGCGCCAGCACGCCGGTTGTGCGGGACAGGGGGTGTTACGGCAATCAGCCCCAGCATTTT,CASTPVVRDRGCYGNQPQHF
-,TRBV2,-,TRBJ2-7,TGTGCCAGCAGTGTAATACAGGGTAACGAGCAGTACTTC,CASSVIQGNEQYF
-,TRBV10-3,TRBD2,TRBJ2-3,TGTGCCATCAGTGCGACTAGCGGAACAGATACGCAGTATTTT,CAISATSGTDTQYF
-,TRBV14,-,TRBJ1-2,TGTGCCAGCAGCCAAGATCTCGCAGGGATCTATGGCTACACCTTC,CASSQDLAGIYGYTF
-,TRBV7-2,TRBD2,TRBJ2-3,TGTGCCAGCAGCTCCATGTTCCTAGCGGGGACCTTCACAGATACGCAGTATTTT,CASSSMFLAGTFTDTQYF
once,TRBV2,TRBD1,TRBJ1-1,TGTGCCAGCAACCCGGGACAGGGGGACCGCACTGAAGCTTTCTTT,CASNPGQGDRTEAFF
-,TRBV30,-,TRBJ1-6,TGTGCCTGGAGTTATAAGGGAGTCCTAAATAATTCACCCCTCCACTTT,CAWSYKGVLNNSPLHF
-,TRBV28,-,TRBJ2-7,TGTGCCAGTGGGGGGCTCTACGAGCAGTACTTC,CASGGLYEQYF
-,TRBV5-1,-,TRBJ1-6,TGCGCCAGCAGCTTGTTCGAAGCTACGTCTAATTCACCCCTCCACTTT,CASSLFEATSNSPLHF
-,TRBV5-1,-,TRBJ2-3,TGCGCCAGCAGCTTTATGACAGGCCCCACAGATACGCAGTATTTT,CASSFMTGPTDTQYF
-,TRBV30,-,TRBJ1-1,TGTGCCTGGAGTGTGAGTAACACTGAAGCTTTCTTT,CAWSVSNTEAFF
-,TRBV5-1,-,TRBJ1-1,TGCGCCAGCAGCATGACAGGCATGAACACTGAAGCTTTCTTT,CASSMTGMNTEAFF
-,TRBV9,-,TRBJ2-2,TGTGCCAGCAGCGTAGAATCGAGGGCTAGCACCGGGGAGCTGTTTTTT,CASSVESRASTGELFF
-,TRBV2,-,TRBJ2-3,TGTGCCAGCAACCAGCTGGGATCCACAGATACGCAGTATTTT,CASNQLGSTDTQYF
-,TRBV10-3,TRBD1,TRBJ1-1,TGTGCCATCAGCGGACAGGGGCAACCGGGGGCTTTCTTT,CAISGQGQPGAFF
-,TRBV29-1,-,TRBJ2-7,TGCAGCGTTCGGGACAACTCCTACGAGCAGTACTTC,CSVRDNSYEQYF
-,TRBV6-5,-,TRBJ1-2,TGTGCCAGCAGAACTGATTATGGCTACACCTTC,CASRTDYGYTF
-,TRBV5-4,-,TRBJ2-7,TGTGCCAGCAGGGCGGTTGGGGGAAACGAGCAGTACTTC,CASRAVGGNEQYF
once,TRBV6-5,-,TRBJ2-1,TGTGCCAGCAGTTACAGTTTCGGCAATGAGCAGTTCTTC,CASSYSFGNEQFF
once,TRBV25-1,-,TRBJ1-2,TGTGCCAGCAGTGAATACGGCCTTAACTATGGCTACACCTTC,CASSEYGLNYGYTF
-,TRBV27,-,TRBJ1-5,TGTGCCAGCAGTTTAGGTCAGCCCCAGCATTTT,CASSLGQPQHF
-,TRBV7-2,-,TRBJ2-7,TGTGCCAGCAGCTTAGTCCCAGCGGGTGTCTCCTACGAGCAGTACTTC,CASSLVPAGVSYEQYF
-,TRBV7-2,-,TRBJ1-2,TGTGCCAGCAGCGAAAACTTCCACGCGAATCACTATGGCTACACCTTC,CASSENFHANHYGYTF
-,TRBV2,-,TRBJ2-1,TGTGCCAGCCTTAAAAGTGGACTCTCGGATGAGCAGTTCTTC,CASLKSGLSDEQFF
-,TRBV2,-,TRBJ1-2,TGTGCCAGCAGTCTAATCTATGGCTACACCTTC,CASSLIYGYTF
-,TRBV6-1,TRBD2,TRBJ2-7,TGTGCCAGCAGGGGACTAGCGGGAGTTGCCTACGAGCAGTACTTC,CASRGLAGVAYEQYF
-,TRBV19,-,TRBJ2-7,TGTGCCAGTAGTATAGCCCGGGACAACTACGAGCAGTACTTC,CASSIARDNYEQYF
-,TRBV4-2,-,TRBJ2-7,TGTGCCAGCAGCCAAGATGGGGGCCCCTACGAGCAGTACTTC,CASSQDGGPYEQYF
once,TRBV6-6,TRBD1,TRBJ2-7,TGTGCCAGCAGAGGACAGGGGGCGGGCGAGCAGTACTTC,CASRGQGAGEQYF
-,TRBV7-2,-,TRBJ2-3,TGTGCCAGCAGCCTTGCGTTCCTTACAGATACGCAGTATTTT,CASSLAFLTDTQYF
-,TRBV5-6,TRBD1,TRBJ2-7,TGTGCCAGCAGCTTGACCCGTGCGGGACAGGTCTTACGGGAGCAGTACTTC,CASSLTRAGQVLREQYF
-,TRBV30,-,TRBJ2-5,TGTGCCTGGAGCAGACAGCGGGAGACCCAGTACTTC,CAWSRQRETQYF
-,TRBV7-2,-,TRBJ2-7,TGTGCCAGCAGCCCCGTTCTGAGCTCCTACGAGCAGTACTTC,CASSPVLSSYEQYF
-,TRBV6-5,TRBD1,TRBJ1-2,TGTGCCAGCAGAGGGACAGGGCAAATCAACTTC,CASRGTGQINF
-,TRBV9,-,TRBJ2-7,TGTGCCAGCAGCGTCGAGGGACCCTACGAGCAGTACTTC,CASSVEGPYEQYF
-,TRBV10-3,-,TRBJ1-1,TGTGCCATCAGTGATAGAAACAGGGATTTGGGCACTGAAGCTTTCTTT,CAISDRNRDLGTEAFF
-,TRBV27,-,TRBJ1-5,TGTGCCAGCAGTTTATCAAGGGTCAGCGCCCAGCATTTT,CASSLSRVSAQHF
-,TRBV6-6,TRBD2,TRBJ2-7,TGTGCCAGCAGCCGACCGGGTAGCGGGAGGAGGGGCGAGCAGTACTTC,CASSRPGSGRRGEQYF
-,TRBV4-1,-,TRBJ1-5,TGCGCCAGCAGCCAAGATCCGGGCAGTTATATCAATCAGCCCCAGCATTTT,CASSQDPGSYINQPQHF
-,TRBV5-6,TRBD1,TRBJ2-5,TGTGCCAGCAGCTTGCCAGGGGGCCGAGAGACCCAGTACTTC,CASSLPGGRETQYF
-,TRBV6-1,-,TRBJ2-1,TGTGCCAGCAGCTTAACTAGTTTTCGGCAGTTCTTC,CASSLTSFRQFF
-,TRBV5-1,-,TRBJ1-3,TGCGCCAGCAGCTTGAATGGGGTTGCTGGAAACACCATATATTTT,CASSLNGVAGNTIYF
-,TRBV19,TRBD2,TRBJ2-5,TGTGCCAGTACCGATAGCGGGAGGCCGGGAGAGACCCAGTACTTC,CASTDSGRPGETQYF
-,TRBV9,-,TRBJ2-5,TGTGCCAGCAGCGTAGAAGGGGATAAAGAGACCCAGTACTTC,CASSVEGDKETQYF
-,TRBV28,-,TRBJ1-4,TGTGCCAGCCGTAGGGGGGGGACTAATGAAAAACTGTTTTTT,CASRRGGTNEKLFF
-,TRBV5-1,-,TRBJ1-3,TGCGCCAGCAGCCTTTTGTCGAGTTCGGAAAACTCTGGAAACACCATATATTTT,CASSLLSSSENSGNTIYF
-,TRBV30,-,TRBJ1-1,TGTGCCTGGAGTGGCAGGGCGGACACTGAAGCTTTCTTT,CAWSGRADTEAFF
-,TRBV10-2,TRBD1,TRBJ2-7,TGCGCCAGCAGTGATCCCGCAGGGGGCGGCGAGCAGTACTTC,CASSDPAGGGEQYF
-,TRBV25-1,TRBD1,TRBJ2-2,TGTGCCAGCAGTGAATCAGGGGGTGGGAACGGGGAGCTGTTTTTT,CASSESGGGNGELFF
-,TRBV6-6,-,TRBJ1-5,TGTGCCAGCAGCCCATCGGGGCGGAATGGCAATCAGCCCCAGCATTTT,CASSPSGRNGNQPQHF
few,TRBV7-9,-,TRBJ2-7,TGTGCCAGCAGCTACGACATATCCTACGAGCAGTACTTC,CASSYDISYEQYF
-,TRBV10-3,-,TRBJ2-7,TGTGCCATCAAAATGACAGAGAGCTCCTACGAGCAGTACTTC,CAIKMTESSYEQYF